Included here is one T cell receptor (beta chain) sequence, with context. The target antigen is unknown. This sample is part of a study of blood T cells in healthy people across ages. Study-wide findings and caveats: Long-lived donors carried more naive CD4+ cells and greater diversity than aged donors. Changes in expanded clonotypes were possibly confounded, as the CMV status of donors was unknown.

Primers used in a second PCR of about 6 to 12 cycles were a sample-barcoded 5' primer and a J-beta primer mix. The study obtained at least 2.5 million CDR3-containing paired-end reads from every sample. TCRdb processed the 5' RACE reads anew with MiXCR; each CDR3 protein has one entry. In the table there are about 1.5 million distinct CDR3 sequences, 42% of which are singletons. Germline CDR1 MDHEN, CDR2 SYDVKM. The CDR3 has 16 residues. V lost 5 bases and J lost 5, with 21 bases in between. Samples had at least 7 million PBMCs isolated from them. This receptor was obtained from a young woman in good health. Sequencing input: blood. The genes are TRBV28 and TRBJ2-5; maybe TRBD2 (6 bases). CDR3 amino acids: CASSPLTHGGRETQYF. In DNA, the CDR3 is TGTGCCAGCAGTCCTCTGACTCATGGGGGGAGGGAGACCCAGTACTTC.